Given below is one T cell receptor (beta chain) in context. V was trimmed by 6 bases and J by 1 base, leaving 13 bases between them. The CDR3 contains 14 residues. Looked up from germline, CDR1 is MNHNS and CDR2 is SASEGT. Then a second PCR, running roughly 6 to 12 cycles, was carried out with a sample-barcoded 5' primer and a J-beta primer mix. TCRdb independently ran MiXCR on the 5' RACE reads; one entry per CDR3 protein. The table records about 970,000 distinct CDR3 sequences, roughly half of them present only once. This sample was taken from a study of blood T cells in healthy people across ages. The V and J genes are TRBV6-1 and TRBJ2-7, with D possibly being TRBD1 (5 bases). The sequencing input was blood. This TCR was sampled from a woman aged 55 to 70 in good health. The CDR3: CASRETELSYEQYF. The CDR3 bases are TGTGCCAGCAGGGAGACAGAATTATCCTACGAGCAGTACTTC.